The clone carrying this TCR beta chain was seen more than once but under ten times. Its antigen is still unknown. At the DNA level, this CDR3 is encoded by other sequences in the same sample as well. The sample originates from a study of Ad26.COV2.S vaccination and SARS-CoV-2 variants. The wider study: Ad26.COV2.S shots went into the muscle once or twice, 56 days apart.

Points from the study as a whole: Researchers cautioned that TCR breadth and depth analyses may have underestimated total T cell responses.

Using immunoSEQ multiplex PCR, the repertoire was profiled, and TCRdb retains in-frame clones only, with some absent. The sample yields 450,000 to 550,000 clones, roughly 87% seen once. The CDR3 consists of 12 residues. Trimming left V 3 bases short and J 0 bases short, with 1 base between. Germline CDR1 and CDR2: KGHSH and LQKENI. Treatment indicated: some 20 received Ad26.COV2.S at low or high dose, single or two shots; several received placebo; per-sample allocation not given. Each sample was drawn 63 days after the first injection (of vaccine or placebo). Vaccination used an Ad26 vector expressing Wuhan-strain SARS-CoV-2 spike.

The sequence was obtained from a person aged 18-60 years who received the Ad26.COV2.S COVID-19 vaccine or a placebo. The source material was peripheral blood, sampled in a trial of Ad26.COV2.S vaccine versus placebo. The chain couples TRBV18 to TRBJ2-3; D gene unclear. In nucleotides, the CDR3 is TGTGCCAGCTCACCTAGCACAGATACGCAGTATTTT. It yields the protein CASSPSTDTQYF.